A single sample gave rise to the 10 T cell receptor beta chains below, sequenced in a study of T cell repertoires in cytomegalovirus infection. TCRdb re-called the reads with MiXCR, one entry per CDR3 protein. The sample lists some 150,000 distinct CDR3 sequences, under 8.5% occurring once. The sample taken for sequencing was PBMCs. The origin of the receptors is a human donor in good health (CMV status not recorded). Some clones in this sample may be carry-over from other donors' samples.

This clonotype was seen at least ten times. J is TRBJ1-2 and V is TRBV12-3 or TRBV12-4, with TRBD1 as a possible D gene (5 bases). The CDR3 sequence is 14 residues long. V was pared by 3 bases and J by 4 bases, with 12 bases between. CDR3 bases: TGTGCCAGCAGTTTCCCAGGGATGACCTATGGCTACACCTTC. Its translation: CASSFPGMTYGYTF.

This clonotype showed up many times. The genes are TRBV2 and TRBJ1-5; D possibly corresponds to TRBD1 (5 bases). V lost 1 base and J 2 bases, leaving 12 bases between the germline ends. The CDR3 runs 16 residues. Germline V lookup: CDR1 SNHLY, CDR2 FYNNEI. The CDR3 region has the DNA TGTGCCAGCAGTGAAGAGGGCCAGGGTGGCAATCAGCCCCAGCATTTT. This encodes CASSEEGQGGNQPQHF.

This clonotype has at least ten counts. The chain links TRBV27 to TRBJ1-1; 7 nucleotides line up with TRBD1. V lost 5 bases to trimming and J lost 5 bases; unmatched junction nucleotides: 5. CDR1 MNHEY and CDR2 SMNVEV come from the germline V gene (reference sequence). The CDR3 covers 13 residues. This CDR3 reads CASSPGGRTEAFF. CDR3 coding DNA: TGTGCCAGCAGTCCAGGGGGGAGGACTGAAGCTTTCTTT.

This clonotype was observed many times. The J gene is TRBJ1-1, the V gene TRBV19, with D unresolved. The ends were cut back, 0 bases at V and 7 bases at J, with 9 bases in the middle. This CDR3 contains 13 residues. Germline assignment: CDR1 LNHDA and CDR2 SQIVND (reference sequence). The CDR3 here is CASSIDQDFEAFF. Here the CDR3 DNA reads TGTGCCAGTAGTATAGATCAAGACTTTGAAGCTTTCTTT.

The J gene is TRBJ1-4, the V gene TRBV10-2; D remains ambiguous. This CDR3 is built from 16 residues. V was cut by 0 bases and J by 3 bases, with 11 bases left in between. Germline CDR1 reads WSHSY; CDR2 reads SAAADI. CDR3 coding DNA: TGCGCCAGCAGTGAGTCGTTCGGGGTTTCTAATGAAAAACTGTTTTTT. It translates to CASSESFGVSNEKLFF.

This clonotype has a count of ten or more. CDR3 region: CASSVGIRAEQFF. The CDR3 nucleotides read TGTGCCAGCAGCGTTGGAATCCGGGCCGAGCAGTTCTTC. The chain employs TRBV7-3 and TRBJ2-1; D not resolved. This CDR3 is 13 amino acids long. Germline CDR1 is SGHTA and CDR2 is FQGTGA. The V end was cut by 5 bases, the J end by 10 bases, with 15 bases between.

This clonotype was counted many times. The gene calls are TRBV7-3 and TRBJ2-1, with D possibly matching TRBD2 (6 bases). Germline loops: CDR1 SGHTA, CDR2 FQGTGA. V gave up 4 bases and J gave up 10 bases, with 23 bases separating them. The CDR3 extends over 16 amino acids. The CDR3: CASSSPGTPKGREQFF. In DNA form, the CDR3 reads TGTGCCAGCAGCTCGCCCGGGACCCCTAAAGGGAGGGAGCAGTTCTTC.

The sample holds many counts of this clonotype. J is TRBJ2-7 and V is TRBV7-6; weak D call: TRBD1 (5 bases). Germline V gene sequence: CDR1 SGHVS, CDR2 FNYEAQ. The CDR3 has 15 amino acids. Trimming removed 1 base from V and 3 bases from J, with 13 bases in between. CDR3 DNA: TGTGCCAGCAGCTTAGTAGGGGCGGCTTACTACGAGCAGTACTTC. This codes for CASSLVGAAYYEQYF.

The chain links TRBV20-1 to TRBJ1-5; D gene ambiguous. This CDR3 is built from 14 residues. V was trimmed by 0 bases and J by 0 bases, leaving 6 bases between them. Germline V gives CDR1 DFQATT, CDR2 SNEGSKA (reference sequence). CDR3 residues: CSAREGHSNQPQHF. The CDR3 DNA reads TGCAGTGCTAGAGAGGGTCATAGCAATCAGCCCCAGCATTTT.

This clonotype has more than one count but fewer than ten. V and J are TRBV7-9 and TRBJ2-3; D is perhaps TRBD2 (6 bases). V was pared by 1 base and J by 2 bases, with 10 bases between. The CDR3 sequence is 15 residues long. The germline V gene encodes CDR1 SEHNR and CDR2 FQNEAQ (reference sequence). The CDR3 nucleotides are TGTGCCAGCAGCTTAGATGGACTATCCACAGATACGCAGTATTTT. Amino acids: CASSLDGLSTDTQYF.